This passage covers 19 T cell receptor beta chains from one sample sequenced in a study of blood T cell repertoires in COVID-19. Using immunoSEQ multiplex PCR, the repertoire was profiled, and TCRdb retains in-frame clones only, with some absent. Altogether approximately 230,000 clones are present, roughly 79% being singletons, with the ten largest covering approximately 15%. Sequencing was performed on PBMCs or T cells enriched from blood (not recorded which). All receptors derive from a man aged 40-49 years who had recovered from COVID-19.

This clone was detected ten times or more. The chain couples TRBV2 to TRBJ2-7, with D maybe TRBD1 (6 bases). This CDR3 is 14 amino acids long. Germline values: CDR1 SNHLY, CDR2 FYNNEI. V was cut by 6 bases and J by 1 base, with 13 bases left in between. CDR3 nucleotides: TGTGCCAGCAGACAGGGTGGACGTTCCTACGAGCAGTACTTC. Amino acids: CASRQGGRSYEQYF.

The V call is TRBV27, the J call TRBJ1-2; 7 bases are shared with TRBD1. Germline V lookup: CDR1 MNHEY, CDR2 SMNVEV (reference sequence). This CDR3 comprises 17 residues. The V and J ends lost 6 bases and 1 base, in that order; junction bases with no gene match: 14. The CDR3 sequence: CASRRSSGQGDNYGYTF. The CDR3 DNA sequence: TGTGCCAGCAGGAGGTCTTCCGGCCAGGGGGATAACTATGGCTACACCTTC.

The chain recombines TRBV5-4 with TRBJ2-7; a possible D gene is TRBD2 (6 bases). The V end was cut by 0 bases, the J end by 5 bases, with 9 bases between. The CDR3 contains 13 residues. The germline V gene has CDR1 SGHNT and CDR2 YYREEE (reference sequence). The CDR3 here is CASSLGLGDEQYF. The CDR3 DNA sequence: TGTGCCAGCAGCTTGGGACTAGGGGACGAGCAGTACTTC.

The DNA of the CDR3 is TGTGCCAGCAGCTCCCGGGACTTAGATAGGGAGACCCAGTACTTC. Its protein product is CASSSRDLDRETQYF. The rearrangement joins TRBV7-9 to TRBJ2-5, with D tentatively TRBD2 (6 bases). The CDR3 runs to 15 residues. Germline V CDR1 and CDR2: SEHNR, FQNEAQ (reference sequence). Trimming cost V 4 bases and J 5 bases, with 17 bases left between them.

The V call is TRBV4-1, the J call TRBJ2-5; 8 nucleotides align to TRBD2. The CDR3 sequence is 14 residues long. The V and J ends lost 1 base and 3 bases, in that order; junction bases with no gene match: 1. CDR1 MGHRA and CDR2 YSYEKL come from the germline V gene. This chain's CDR3 is CASSQAAGEETQYF. CDR3 in DNA: TGCGCCAGCAGCCAAGCAGCGGGAGAAGAGACCCAGTACTTC.

The V and J genes are TRBV27 and TRBJ1-4, with TRBD1 as a possible D gene (5 bases). Trimming took off 0 bases at V and 6 bases at J, with 11 bases between the two ends. CDR3 length equals 15 residues. In germline, CDR1 is MNHEY, CDR2 SMNVEV (reference sequence). The CDR3 spells CASSLSGRTHEKLFF. In DNA form, the CDR3 reads TGTGCCAGCAGTTTATCGGGCAGGACACATGAAAAACTGTTTTTT.

The CDR3 DNA is TGTGCCAGCAGCCAAGGATCTATGGCGGGGGGGCCGGAAGAGACCCAGTACTTC. Residues: CASSQGSMAGGPEETQYF. V is TRBV3-1 (or the pseudogene TRBV3-2) and J is TRBJ2-5, with TRBD2 matching 9 bases. The CDR3 contains 18 residues. The trim removed 1 base at V and 3 bases at J, leaving 12 bases unmatched. Germline V gives CDR1 LGHDT, CDR2 YNNKEL (reference sequence).

DNA of the CDR3: TGTGCCAGTAGTTCAACAGGGCTTCGGGGATATAGCAATCAGCCCCAGCATTTT. This translates into CASSSTGLRGYSNQPQHF. The chain combines TRBV19 with TRBJ1-5; a weak D match, TRBD1 (6 bases). Germline loops: CDR1 LNHDA, CDR2 SQIVND (reference sequence). The CDR3 length is 18 residues. V lost 5 bases and J 0 bases, leaving 20 bases between the germline ends.

This clone came up once. The chain has TRBV4-1 and TRBJ1-6, with a weak D call TRBD1 (5 bases). Trimming took 1 base from V and 8 from J, leaving 12 bases between them. Germline V gene sequence: CDR1 MGHRA, CDR2 YSYEKL. This CDR3 is built from 15 residues. The CDR3 sequence is CASSQAGFTDSPLHF. CDR3 bases: TGCGCCAGCAGCCAAGCAGGGTTCACTGATTCACCCCTCCACTTT.

The rearrangement links TRBV6-5 to TRBJ2-7; 11 bases map to TRBD2. The CDR3 is 14 residues long. J lost 4 bases, V lost 7 bases, and 6 bases had no gene match. Germline V gives CDR1 MNHEY, CDR2 SVGAGI. In nucleotides, the CDR3 is TGTGCCAGCACTAGCGGGGGGTCCACTTACGAGCAGTACTTC. This codes for CASTSGGSTYEQYF.

In this sample, this clone turned up a few times. The chain employs TRBV30 and TRBJ1-2; TRBD1 might be the D (5 bases). The CDR3 has 15 residues. V dropped 5 bases and J dropped 0 bases, with 16 bases sitting between them. CDR1 GTSNPN and CDR2 SVGIG come from the germline V gene (reference sequence). The CDR3 protein is CAWGKGLKANYGYTF. The CDR3 DNA reads TGTGCCTGGGGGAAGGGACTAAAAGCTAACTATGGCTACACCTTC.

The rearrangement joins TRBV6-2 or TRBV6-3 to TRBJ1-5; the D is unclear. There are 15 residues in the CDR3. Per germline, CDR1 MNHEY and CDR2 SVGEGT. The V and J ends lost 5 bases and 6 bases respectively, with 17 bases between them. The CDR3 here is CASSAARGFSQPQHF. Here the CDR3 DNA reads TGTGCCAGCAGTGCGGCGCGAGGGTTCAGTCAGCCCCAGCATTTT.

The chain joins TRBV28 to TRBJ2-3, with D uncertain. This CDR3 is 11 amino acids long. The V gene lost 6 bases and the J gene lost 5 bases, with 6 bases spanning the gap. The germline V gene has CDR1 MDHEN and CDR2 SYDVKM. This CDR3 reads CASSAKDTQYF. The CDR3 DNA reads TGTGCCAGCAGCGCTAAAGATACGCAGTATTTT.

The CDR3 DNA sequence: TGTGCCAGCAGTTTTACGGGATCCTCCTACGAGCAGTACTTC. This codes for CASSFTGSSYEQYF. The gene calls are TRBV28 and TRBJ2-7; TRBD2 is a possible D gene (5 bases). In germline, CDR1 is MDHEN, CDR2 SYDVKM. CDR3 length: 14 amino acids. V gave up 3 bases and J gave up 0 bases, with 9 bases separating them.

This clone occurred a few times. V usage is TRBV5-6 and J usage is TRBJ2-7; D is ambiguous. CDR3 length: 13 residues. Per the germline V gene, CDR1 is SGHDT and CDR2 is YYEEEE. V was clipped by 0 bases and J by 9 bases, with 13 bases between them. The CDR3 protein is CASSLAGQGRQYF. CDR3 nucleotides: TGTGCCAGCAGCTTGGCAGGTCAAGGCCGGCAGTACTTC.

This chain joins TRBV11-2 and TRBJ2-1; a weak D match, TRBD2 (5 bases). The CDR3 runs 15 residues. CDR1 is SGHAT and CDR2 is FQNNGV in the germline V gene. V was pared by 5 bases and J by 0 bases, with 11 bases between. The CDR3 reads CASSVTSSSYNEQFF. Here the CDR3 DNA reads TGTGCCAGCAGCGTCACTAGTAGCTCCTACAATGAGCAGTTCTTC.

The J gene is TRBJ1-2, the V gene TRBV2; D gene uncertain. V lost 0 bases, J lost 4 bases, and 12 bases lay in between. Germline CDR1 and CDR2: SNHLY and FYNNEI. This CDR3 is 15 amino acids long. CDR3 nucleotide sequence: TGTGCCAGCAGTGAAGCGGAGCGTTTCTCCTATGGCTACACCTTC. It yields the protein CASSEAERFSYGYTF.

This chain joins TRBV28 and TRBJ1-1; D ambiguous. Deletions cut 5 bases from V and 0 bases from J, with 13 bases between. This CDR3 is 15 amino acids long. In germline, CDR1 is MDHEN, CDR2 SYDVKM. The CDR3 region is CASSPWESMNTEAFF. The CDR3 DNA follows: TGTGCCAGCAGTCCTTGGGAGTCTATGAACACTGAAGCTTTCTTT.

The rearrangement uses TRBV7-2 and TRBJ2-3; D gene unclear. The CDR3 covers 13 residues. Trimming cost V 3 bases and J 5 bases, with 9 bases left between them. Looked up from germline, CDR1 is SGHTA and CDR2 is FQGNSA. The CDR3 DNA reads TGTGCCAGCAGCTTGGGTCCGGGAGATACGCAGTATTTT. Its protein product is CASSLGPGDTQYF. Supplemented by reference TRBV7-2 and TRBJ2-3, the full variable domain reads GAGVSQSPSNKVTEKGKDVELRCDPISGHTALYWYRQSLGQGLEFLIYFQGNSAPDKSGLPSDRFSAERTGGSVSTLTIQRTQQEDSAVYLCASSLGPGDTQYFGPGTRLTVL.